The source of this T cell receptor (beta chain) is a study of vaccination and CD4 T cells after COVID-19 (dated 2022 in TCRdb). About the full investigation: Convalescent patients had a positive SARS-CoV-2 result on nasal swab PCR, and of these patients, nine had mild disease and one had severe disease. The convalescent cohort comprised six males and four females, including two Hispanic individuals, seven Caucasians, two Asians and one multiracial person. Participants received two doses of either the Pfizer-BioNTech BNT162b2 vaccine (n=8) or the Moderna mRNA-1273 vaccine (n=2). Post-COVID blood samples were collected from convalescent patients a median of around 100 days after diagnosis, with a range of about 30 to 161 days. Post-vaccine blood samples were taken a median of around 77 days after the second vaccine dose, with a range of roughly 13 to 250 days. Culture stimuli were overlapping spike peptide pools from SARS-CoV-2 and from the common cold coronaviruses HCoV-NL63, HCoV-OC43 and HCoV-229E. Control cultures received a CEFX viral epitope pool as the positive control, an HIV-1 Nef peptide pool as the negative control, or no peptide. In 10 COVID-19 convalescent patients and a few infection-naive healthy vaccine recipients, the spike-specific CD4+ TCR repertoire before mRNA vaccination was compared with the repertoire after mRNA vaccination.

Cut back by 3 bases and 0 bases, the V and J ends lie 9 bases apart. The germline V gene encodes CDR1 DFQATT and CDR2 SNEGSKA (reference sequence). Taken from cysteine to phenylalanine, the CDR3 has 15 residues. The retained sequence is limited to the CDR3, 45 bases, with the frame set at the first base. The library was generated by PCR. DNA from cultured CD4+ T cells was subjected to TCR sequencing with the Oncomine TCR Beta short-read assay at the Johns Hopkins FTIC core. Genomic DNA was extracted from the cultured CD4+ T cells with the QIAamp micro DNA kit. Oncomine TCR Beta libraries from cultured CD4+ T cells were pooled with unique dual indexes and sequenced on an Illumina iSeq 100. In the original analysis: Non-productive sequences were removed, and CDR3s not starting with C, not ending with F or W, or shorter than 7 amino acids were discarded. Antigen-specific clonotypes were identified with the MANAFEST web application by comparing peptide-stimulated wells with reference and other culture wells. To be called positive, a clone needed an FDR below 0.05, an odds ratio above 5, and a productive frequency above 0.1% in at least two of three replicate wells. A clonotype counted as cross-reactive if it showed significant expansion both in the SARS-CoV-2 spike wells and in at least one common cold coronavirus spike condition. Using R version 3.6.1, CDR3 homology was evaluated through Levenshtein distances (stringdist) along with unrooted phylogenetic trees (ape). TCRdb reran the public reads through fastp at Q25 and MiXCR, keeping productive beta chains. Records with the same CDR3 protein are collapsed into one entry carrying the most frequent genes and DNA. What appears here as the V and J calls and clone size reflects TCRdb's work, not the paper's. This sample lists about 15,000 distinct CDR3 sequences; 35% to 55% were detected once. About a fifth of the sample goes to the ten largest clones.

Concerning this clonotype itself: Its antigen is still unknown. Base qualities are missing; no much larger clone stands one base away.

The sample's treatment or condition label, decoded: roughly 10-day PBMC culture with coronavirus spike peptide pools or control peptides (ViraFEST assay). The study used the ViraFEST assay, which expanded antigen-specific T cells with peptide pools and then identified expanded clonotypes by TCR sequencing. The convalescent patients' positive SARS-CoV-2 PCR tests were from March to December 2020, which was before the Alpha, Beta and Delta variants emerged in the United States. About 2 million PBMCs per well were cultured in IMDM with roughly 4.8% human AB serum and 9 to 10 IU/ml IL-2, plus 10 ug/ml peptide pools. On days 3 and 7, half of the culture medium was replaced with fresh IL-2-containing medium. After approximately eleven days of culture, CD4+ T cells were isolated by negative selection using the EasySep CD4+ T cell isolation kit. Ficoll-Paque Plus gradient centrifugation was used to isolate PBMCs from whole blood, and the isolated PBMCs were then either used fresh or cryopreserved at -140C. In general, triplicate wells were set up for every culture condition.

Study-level results and caveats: In convalescent patients, nearly all vaccine-specific clones (304 of 307) were found to be mono-reactive for SARS-CoV-2 spike rather than cross-reactive with common cold coronaviruses. In convalescent patients, a median 86.3% of post-vaccine SARS-CoV-2-reactive clones were detected only after vaccination, and vaccine-specific priming was suggested by this finding. The median count of SARS-CoV-2-reactive clonotypes went up from 21 after infection to more than 30 after vaccination, although the change was not significant. The number of convalescent patients in the study was relatively small, and the study did not examine early timepoints following natural infection.

The origin of this receptor is a human donor who had recovered from COVID-19. The source was CD4+ T cells from blood, cultured in vitro, collected before SARS-CoV-2 vaccination. The rearranged segments are TRBV20-1 and TRBJ1-6, with the identity of the D gene unclear. The CDR3 region has the sequence CSASDPGSYNSPLHF. The DNA sequence is TGCAGTGCTAGTGATCCGGGCTCCTATAATTCACCCCTCCACTTT.